The 15 T cell receptor beta chains given below trace back to one sample, sequenced in a study of persistence of HIV-infected CD4 T cells. The libraries were made with immunoSEQ version 4 in survey mode. Sequencing was performed with immunoSEQ multiplex PCR; in TCRdb, only in-frame clones are kept and a portion is missing. Counted here are about 51,000 clones, 80% to 90% occurring once; the ten biggest clones make up 3.3%. Their antigens remain unidentified. Cells were stimulated nonspecifically with anti-CD3/anti-CD28 magnetic beads. Sorting of responding CD4+ T cells relied on upregulated CD40 ligand together with CD69. Sequenced here: CD4+ T cells sorted from PBMCs after approximately 19-hour stimulation, sampled from a patient who received antiretroviral therapy. The origin of the receptors is an adult woman with HIV who was CMV-seropositive.

The rearrangement joins TRBV4-3 to TRBJ1-1; the D gene is possibly TRBD1 (5 bases). The germline gives CDR1 LGHNA, CDR2 YSLEER. Trimming cost V 4 bases and J 1 base, with 13 bases left between them. The CDR3 length is 15 residues. CDR3 residues: CASSPAGRANTEAFF. The CDR3 DNA reads as TGCGCCAGCAGCCCGGCAGGCAGGGCGAACACTGAAGCTTTCTTT.

V is TRBV28 and J is TRBJ2-4, with 7 bases lining up with TRBD1. V shed 0 bases, J shed 4 bases, and the junction held 9 bases outside the gene matches. The CDR3 is 17 amino acids. The V gene's germline CDR1 is MDHEN and CDR2 SYDVKM. The CDR3 DNA reads TGTGCCAGCAGTTTATGGGGACAGCCGGGACAGAAAAACATTCAGTACTTC. Translated: CASSLWGQPGQKNIQYF.

The chain joins TRBV28 to TRBJ2-7; 10 bases match TRBD2. The V gene's germline CDR1 is MDHEN and CDR2 SYDVKM. J lost 4 bases, V lost 5 bases, and 8 bases had no gene match. The CDR3 consists of 15 residues. CDR3: CASSPHSGGTYEQYF. Written as DNA, the CDR3 is TGTGCCAGCAGTCCCCATAGCGGGGGGACTTACGAGCAGTACTTC.

This rearrangement joins TRBV18 to TRBJ1-2; D is ambiguous. The germline CDR1 and CDR2 sequences are KGHSH and LQKENI. V lost 5 bases, J lost 6 bases, and 10 bases lay in between. This CDR3 spans 12 amino acids. CDR3 residues: CASSEKENGYTF. The DNA for the CDR3 is TGTGCCAGCTCAGAAAAGGAAAATGGCTACACCTTC.

The rearrangement links TRBV7-9 to TRBJ2-5; D tentatively reads TRBD1 or TRBD2 (6 bases each). The V end lost 4 bases, the J end lost 7 bases, and 28 bases lay between the germline ends. This CDR3 is built from 18 residues. Germline V gene data show CDR1 as SEHNR and CDR2 as FQNEAQ (reference sequence). The DNA of the CDR3 is TGTGCCAGCAGCTCGCAGACAGGAGGGATTGCCGGAGAGAGGACCCAGTACTTC. Protein sequence: CASSSQTGGIAGERTQYF.

This clone was observed once. CDR3 residues: CASSPGGKTGVETQYF. The DNA of the CDR3 is TGTGCCAGCAGCCCAGGGGGAAAGACAGGGGTTGAGACCCAGTACTTC. The rearrangement uses TRBV5-4 and TRBJ2-5; TRBD1 agrees at 8 bases. The trim removed 4 bases at V and 5 bases at J, leaving 13 bases unmatched. This CDR3 comprises 16 residues. Germline values: CDR1 SGHNT, CDR2 YYREEE (reference sequence).

The V call is TRBV7-3, the J call TRBJ2-3, with a possible D match to TRBD1 (6 bases). Trimming stripped 2 bases from V and 3 bases from J, with 15 bases between. The germline gives CDR1 SGHTA, CDR2 FQGTGA. This CDR3 is 16 amino acids long. CDR3 residues: CASSLGGGLGTDTQYF. CDR3 nucleotide sequence: TGTGCCAGCAGCTTAGGGGGCGGGCTAGGGACAGATACGCAGTATTTT.

This clone was detected only a few times. The chain uses TRBV10-3 and TRBJ1-5; D is uncertain. V was trimmed by 0 bases and J by 2 bases, leaving 8 bases between them. The CDR3 is made up of 15 amino acids. Germline assignment: CDR1 ENHRY and CDR2 SYGVKD. CDR3 coding DNA: TGTGCCATCAGTGAGTCCCCGAGCGGCAATCAGCCCCAGCATTTT. Protein sequence: CAISESPSGNQPQHF.

This clone occurred once. V and J are TRBV27 and TRBJ2-1, with 9 bases aligning to TRBD2. J lost 4 bases, V lost 6 bases, and 1 base had no gene match. This CDR3 is built from 13 residues. Germline V lookup: CDR1 MNHEY, CDR2 SMNVEV (reference sequence). In DNA form, the CDR3 reads TGTGCCAGCAGGACTAGCGGTTACAATGAGCAGTTCTTC. Translation gives CASRTSGYNEQFF.

This rearrangement joins TRBV7-8 to TRBJ1-2; D gene unclear. This CDR3 has 15 residues. Trimming cost V 3 bases and J 2 bases, with 13 bases left between them. Germline-derived CDR1 and CDR2 are SGHVS and FQNEAQ. CDR3 DNA sequence: TGTGCCAGCAGCTTGGGTCTTGGATCGAACTATGGCTACACCTTC. Amino acids: CASSLGLGSNYGYTF.

This sequence joins TRBV2 and TRBJ2-4; D is unclear. This CDR3 contains 16 residues. CDR1 is SNHLY and CDR2 is FYNNEI in the germline V gene. The V gene lost 4 bases and the J gene lost 0 bases, with 13 bases spanning the gap. This CDR3 is CASSVAKILAKNIQYF. CDR3 DNA sequence: TGTGCCAGCAGTGTAGCTAAGATCTTAGCCAAAAACATTCAGTACTTC.

The chain carries TRBV18 and TRBJ2-7, with D unresolved. The CDR3 totals 13 residues. Trimming shortened V by 5 bases and J by 7 bases, and 15 bases separated the two germline ends. Germline CDR1 and CDR2: KGHSH and LQKENI. This chain's CDR3 is CASSEGPAREQYF. Written as DNA, the CDR3 is TGTGCCAGCTCAGAAGGGCCAGCGAGGGAGCAGTACTTC. Full variable domain (outside the CDR3, taken from reference TRBV18 and TRBJ2-7): NAGVMQNPRHLVRRRGQEARLRCSPMKGHSHVYWYRQLPEEGLKFMVYLQKENIIDESGMPKERFSAEFPKEGPSILRIQQVVRGDSAAYFCASSEGPAREQYFGPGTRLTVT.

The J gene is TRBJ2-3, the V gene TRBV29-1, with D unclear. V dropped 6 bases and J dropped 5 bases, with 12 bases sitting between them. Germline V gene data show CDR1 as SQVTM and CDR2 as ANQGSEA. The CDR3 extends over 12 amino acids. In DNA form, the CDR3 reads TGCAGCGTGCGACTCGGACGAGATACGCAGTATTTT. This sequence encodes CSVRLGRDTQYF.

This clone was seen just once. V gene TRBV15 combines with J gene TRBJ2-1; 10 bases are shared with TRBD2. With 5 bases clipped from V and 9 bases from J, the junction kept 13 bases outside the gene matches. Looked up from germline, CDR1 is LNHNV and CDR2 is YYDKDF (reference sequence). The CDR3 runs 16 residues. CDR3 DNA: TGTGCCACCAGCCGCGGGGGAGCGGGAGGGCTGGGTGAGCAGTTCTTC. As protein: CATSRGGAGGLGEQFF.

J is TRBJ2-3 and V is TRBV7-3, with D perhaps being TRBD1 or TRBD2 (6 bases each). V was shortened by 4 bases and J by 7 bases, with 15 bases between the two germline ends. Germline lookup yields CDR1 SGHTA and CDR2 FQGTGA. There are 14 residues in the CDR3. As DNA, the CDR3 is TGTGCCAGCAGCTCTACCCGGGGGCAGTATACGCAGTATTTT. It encodes CASSSTRGQYTQYF. Full variable domain (missing parts from reference TRBV7-3 and TRBJ2-3): GAGVSQTPSNKVTEKGKYVELRCDPISGHTALYWYRQSLGQGPEFLIYFQGTGAADDSGLPNDRFFAVRPEGSVSTLKIQRTERGDSAVYLCASSSTRGQYTQYFGPGTRLTVL.